Below, 22 T cell receptor beta chains from the same sample are listed, as sequenced in a study of shared clonotypes between healthy human individuals. The method was immunoSEQ multiplex PCR; TCRdb's version includes in-frame clones alone and lacks a portion of them. The table includes around 700,000 clones, roughly 78% detected once. Sequencing used memory CD4+ T cells sorted from blood. As for subset: CD45RA-negative fraction. The receptor set was obtained from a woman aged 25 to 39 in good health.

In the case of this clone: Other DNA sequences in the same sample also yield this CDR3. The genes are TRBV2 and TRBJ1-5, with D possibly matching TRBD1 (5 bases). With 6 bases removed from V and 4 bases from J, the gap between germline ends came to 13 bases. Germline V gives CDR1 SNHLY, CDR2 FYNNEI. The CDR3 spans 14 residues. The CDR3 protein is CASSPGQGNQPQHF. CDR3 coding DNA: TGTGCCAGCAGCCCGGGTCAGGGAAATCAGCCCCAGCATTTT.

The CDR3, as DNA: TGTGCCAGCTCAGACCGGGAGGGGGCGATTGACACTGAAGCTTTCTTT. It specifies CASSDREGAIDTEAFF. V and J are TRBV18 and TRBJ1-1; 7 nucleotides agree with TRBD1. From germline, CDR1 is KGHSH and CDR2 LQKENI. V dropped 5 bases and J dropped 3; count of bases not matched to a gene: 12. The CDR3 runs 16 residues.

This clone was recorded only once. V and J are TRBV19 and TRBJ2-1; 10 nucleotides match TRBD2. The CDR3 loop spans 19 amino acids. The germline gives CDR1 LNHDA, CDR2 SQIVND (reference sequence). With V trimmed by 2 bases and J by 7 bases, 17 bases remained unmatched. CDR3 DNA: TGTGCCAGTAGTATACTGGGGCTAGCGGGAGAAGTTTTTAGGAATGAGCAGTTCTTC. As protein: CASSILGLAGEVFRNEQFF.

V and J are TRBV29-1 and TRBJ1-4, with D perhaps TRBD1 (6 bases). Per germline, CDR1 SQVTM and CDR2 ANQGSEA. This CDR3 comprises 14 residues. Trimming stripped 4 bases from V and 7 bases from J, with 16 bases between. The CDR3 DNA follows: TGCAGCGTTGGCGCTACAGGGAGGGGTGAAAAACTGTTTTTT. Protein sequence: CSVGATGRGEKLFF.

This clone was seen a handful of times. V and J are TRBV29-1 and TRBJ2-3; D unresolved. Trimming left V 2 bases short and J 6 bases short, with 15 bases between. CDR3 size: 14 residues. Germline V lookup: CDR1 SQVTM, CDR2 ANQGSEA. CDR3 DNA: TGCAGCGTTGAATCTCGGTGGGATGGGGATACGCAGTATTTT. Protein product: CSVESRWDGDTQYF.

This chain connects TRBV6-6 to TRBJ2-7, with 10 positions matching TRBD2. The CDR3 runs to 15 residues. With 5 bases clipped from V and 3 bases from J, the junction kept 7 bases outside the gene matches. The germline V gene has CDR1 MNHNY and CDR2 SVGAGI (reference sequence). The chain's CDR3 is CASSRALAGGYEQYF. The CDR3 DNA reads as TGTGCCAGCAGTCGAGCGTTAGCGGGAGGCTACGAGCAGTACTTC.

The CDR3 reads CAWSGRGVRAFF. Here the CDR3 DNA reads TGTGCCTGGAGTGGGAGGGGGGTACGAGCTTTCTTT. The J gene is TRBJ1-1, the V gene TRBV30; a possible D gene is TRBD1 (6 bases). Trimming took off 1 base at V and 10 bases at J, with 13 bases between the two ends. The CDR3 is 12 residues long. Germline V lookup: CDR1 GTSNPN, CDR2 SVGIG (reference sequence). The full variable domain, completed using reference TRBV30 and TRBJ1-1, is SQTIHQWPATLVQPVGSPLSLECTVEGTSNPNLYWYRQAAGRGLQLLFYSVGIGQISSEVPQNLSASRPQDRQFILSSKKLLLSDSGFYLCAWSGRGVRAFFGQGTRLTVV.

The chain recombines TRBV27 with TRBJ2-2; 9 bases fit TRBD2. V lost 5 bases and J lost 4; bases outside the gene matches: 11. There are 17 residues in the CDR3. Germline CDR1 and CDR2: MNHEY and SMNVEV (reference sequence). CDR3 residues: CASSLQPGLAPTGELFF. The CDR3 DNA sequence: TGTGCCAGCAGTCTCCAGCCGGGACTAGCCCCCACCGGGGAGCTGTTTTTT.

V gene TRBV7-9 combines with J gene TRBJ2-7, with a weak D call TRBD2 (6 bases). V dropped 5 bases and J dropped 5 bases, with 13 bases sitting between them. The CDR3 has 13 residues. Germline values: CDR1 SEHNR, CDR2 FQNEAQ (reference sequence). DNA for the CDR3: TGTGCCAGCAGCCCACCGACTAGTGACGAGCAGTACTTC. Translating it yields CASSPPTSDEQYF.

This sequence joins TRBV9 and TRBJ2-3; TRBD2 agrees at 9 bases. J was trimmed by 6 bases and V by 3 bases; bases with no gene match: 5. Looked up from germline, CDR1 is SGDLS and CDR2 is YYNGEE. The CDR3 spans 14 residues. CDR3 nucleotides: TGTGCCAGCAGCGCTAGCGGGATGTGGGATACGCAGTATTTT. This encodes CASSASGMWDTQYF.

The chain employs TRBV2 and TRBJ1-1, with D hard to call. The V and J ends lost 8 bases and 0 bases respectively, with 4 bases between them. The CDR3 extends over 11 amino acids. CDR1 SNHLY and CDR2 FYNNEI come from the germline V gene. The chain's CDR3 is CASGMNTEAFF. CDR3 nucleotide sequence: TGTGCCAGCGGGATGAACACTGAAGCTTTCTTT.

V and J are TRBV27 and TRBJ2-7; unclear D gene. The CDR3 sequence is 10 residues long. Germline assignment: CDR1 MNHEY and CDR2 SMNVEV (reference sequence). Deletions cut 8 bases from V and 6 bases from J, with 8 bases between. Here the CDR3 reads CASGLGEQYF. The CDR3 DNA follows: TGTGCCAGCGGATTAGGCGAGCAGTACTTC.

Only a few counts were recorded for this clone. V is TRBV11-2 and J is TRBJ1-4, with TRBD1 as a possible D gene (5 bases). Germline CDR1 and CDR2: SGHAT and FQNNGV. The germline V and J ends were trimmed by 2 bases and 4 bases, with 14 bases remaining between them. This CDR3 is 16 amino acids long. The CDR3 sequence is CASSLRQGPRNEKLFF. CDR3 sequence (DNA): TGTGCCAGCAGCTTAAGGCAGGGACCGCGTAATGAAAAACTGTTTTTT.

The rearrangement links TRBV4-1 to TRBJ2-1, with D maybe TRBD2 (6 bases). Germline CDR1 is MGHRA and CDR2 is YSYEKL. Trimming shortened V by 1 base and J by 8 bases, and 18 bases separated the two germline ends. The CDR3 totals 16 residues. The DNA for the CDR3 is TGCGCCAGCAGCCAAGGTCCTAGCGTGGTTTCCGATGAGCAGTTCTTC. Its translation: CASSQGPSVVSDEQFF.

The table lists this clone with a count of one. V usage is TRBV6-1 and J usage is TRBJ2-7; D ambiguous. The germline gives CDR1 MNHNS, CDR2 SASEGT. V lost 2 bases, J lost 6 bases, and 11 bases lay in between. CDR3 length equals 13 residues. CDR3 sequence reads: CASSEQGRSEQYF. DNA for the CDR3: TGTGCCAGCAGTGAACAAGGTAGAAGCGAGCAGTACTTC.

This clone has more than one count but fewer than ten. The chain couples TRBV5-1 to TRBJ1-2; TRBD1 agrees at 8 bases. The CDR3 spans 15 residues. The germline V gene has CDR1 SGHRS and CDR2 YFSETQ. The trim removed 0 bases at V and 6 bases at J, leaving 7 bases unmatched. CDR3: CASSLGDRDRNGYTF. In DNA form, the CDR3 reads TGCGCCAGCAGCTTGGGAGACCGGGACAGGAATGGCTACACCTTC. Supplemented by reference TRBV5-1 and TRBJ1-2, the full variable domain reads KAGVTQTPRYLIKTRGQQVTLSCSPISGHRSVSWYQQTPGQGLQFLFEYFSETQRNKGNFPGRFSGRQFSNSRSEMNVSTLELGDSALYLCASSLGDRDRNGYTFGSGTRLTVV.

This chain links TRBV16 with TRBJ2-3; D not certain. CDR1 is KGHSY and CDR2 is FQNENV in the germline V gene. V was clipped by 4 bases and J by 6 bases, with 5 bases between them. The CDR3 runs 11 residues. The CDR3 DNA reads as TGTGCCAGCAGCCTTGAGGATACGCAGTATTTT. This sequence encodes CASSLEDTQYF.

This sequence joins TRBV25-1 and TRBJ2-5; D gene uncertain. This CDR3 is built from 14 residues. The ends were cut back, 1 base at V and 0 bases at J, with 6 bases in the middle. Germline-derived CDR1 and CDR2 are MGHDK and SYGVNS. CDR3 DNA sequence: TGTGCCAGCAGTGAATCAAGAAACCAAGAGACCCAGTACTTC. Protein sequence: CASSESRNQETQYF.

The chain links TRBV30 to TRBJ2-1; 11 positions match TRBD2. The CDR3 has 16 residues. V shed 0 bases and J 2 bases; nucleotides not matched to a gene: 3. Per the germline V gene, CDR1 is GTSNPN and CDR2 is SVGIG (reference sequence). The CDR3 DNA reads TGTGCCTGGAGTGTAGGGGGACTAGCGGCCTACAATGAGCAGTTCTTC. It codes for CAWSVGGLAAYNEQFF.

This clone occurred many times. V gene TRBV2 combines with J gene TRBJ2-5; 12 positions agree with TRBD1. Germline assignment: CDR1 SNHLY and CDR2 FYNNEI. CDR3 size: 14 residues. Losses at the gene ends were 8 bases for V and 5 bases for J; bases not matched to a gene: 6. In DNA, the CDR3 is TGTGCCAGCCATGGGACAGGGGGCAGGGAGACCCAGTACTTC. Its translation: CASHGTGGRETQYF.

This clone came up once. The rearrangement links TRBV6-1 to TRBJ2-1, with 9 nucleotides matching TRBD1. Germline lookup yields CDR1 MNHNS and CDR2 SASEGT. Trimming took 6 bases from V and 9 from J; bases not matched to a gene: 6. The CDR3 runs 13 residues. CDR3 DNA: TGTGCCAGCAGAGGACAGGGGCGGAGTGAGCAGTTCTTC. It encodes CASRGQGRSEQFF.

The chain is built from TRBV4-1 and TRBJ2-7, with 12 nucleotides matching TRBD2. Trimming removed 2 bases from V and 5 bases from J; junction bases left unmatched: 7. The CDR3 extends over 16 amino acids. Germline V CDR1 and CDR2: MGHRA, YSYEKL. The CDR3 coding sequence is TGCGCCAGCAGCCAACCGACTAGCGGGAGAGGTAACGAGCAGTACTTC. The encoded protein is CASSQPTSGRGNEQYF.